This T cell receptor beta chain derives from a study of T-cell memory formation after mild COVID-19. Only a few counts were recorded for this clonotype. This CDR3 has 19 residues. V dropped 1 base and J dropped 0; count of bases not matched to a gene: 11. MiXCR, run by TCRdb on the 5' RACE reads, gives a single entry per CDR3 protein. Here the sample spans 450,000 to 700,000 distinct CDR3 sequences, roughly 18% being singletons. The V and J genes are TRBV12-3 or TRBV12-4 and TRBJ1-4; the match to TRBD1 covers 7 bases. This sequence originates from an adult woman who had mild COVID-19 (a few samples of this study predate the infection). Cell type and time point are not known. Specimen: PBMCs or a T cell subset sorted from them (not recorded which). The CDR3 here is CASSLGDRTKNATNEKLFF. For the CDR3, the DNA is TGTGCCAGCAGTTTAGGGGACAGAACAAAAAATGCAACTAATGAAAAACTGTTTTTT.